This T cell receptor (beta chain) was captured in a study of PD-1 blockade in classical Hodgkin lymphoma. As for the study in general: A 3 mg/kg intravenous dose of nivolumab was received by patients every 2 weeks. Study outcomes and limitations: Complete responders entered with baseline diversity on par with newly diagnosed patients, the results showed.

There are a few counts of this clone. Its antigen remains unknown. Brentuximab vedotin exposure varied among the patients, all of whom had relapsed after autologous stem cell transplantation. The CDR3 has 13 amino acids. The J segment lost 8 bases and the V segment lost 2 bases, leaving 1 base of the junction unmatched. The germline V gene encodes CDR1 ENHRY and CDR2 SYGVKD. The assay was immunoSEQ multiplex PCR, and TCRdb's table has in-frame clones only and misses some. The data show roughly 60,000 clones, roughly 90% seen once. The chain joins TRBV10-3 to TRBJ1-2, with TRBD1 matching 11 bases. The receptor's source is a human donor with classical Hodgkin lymphoma. The source was peripheral blood mononuclear cells (PBMCs), collected at baseline. CDR3 sequence reads: CAISEGQGAGYTF. CDR3 coding DNA: TGTGCCATCAGTGAGGGACAGGGGGCGGGCTACACCTTC.